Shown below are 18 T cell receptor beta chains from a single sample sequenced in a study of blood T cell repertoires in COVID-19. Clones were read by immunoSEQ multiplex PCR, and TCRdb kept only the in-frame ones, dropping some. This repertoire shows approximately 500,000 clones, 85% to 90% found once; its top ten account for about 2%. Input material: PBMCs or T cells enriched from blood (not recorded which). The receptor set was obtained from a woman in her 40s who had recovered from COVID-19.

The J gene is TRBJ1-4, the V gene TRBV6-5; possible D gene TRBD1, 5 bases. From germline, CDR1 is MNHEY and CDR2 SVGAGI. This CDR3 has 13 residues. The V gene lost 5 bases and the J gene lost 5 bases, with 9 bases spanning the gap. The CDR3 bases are TGTGCCAGCAGTCCTCGGGGGAATGAAAAACTGTTTTTT. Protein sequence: CASSPRGNEKLFF.

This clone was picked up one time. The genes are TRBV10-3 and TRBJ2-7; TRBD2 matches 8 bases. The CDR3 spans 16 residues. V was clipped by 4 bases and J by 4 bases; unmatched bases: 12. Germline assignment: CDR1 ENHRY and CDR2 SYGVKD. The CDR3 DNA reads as TGTGCCATCAGTGCGGGGGGGGCGGGAGAGCTATACGAGCAGTACTTC. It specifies CAISAGGAGELYEQYF.

DNA for the CDR3: TGCGCCAGCAGCTTGGACCCCAGGGTGTCGGTGTACAATGAGCAGTTCTTC. Protein: CASSLDPRVSVYNEQFF. The chain has TRBV5-1 and TRBJ2-1, with a possible D match to TRBD1 (5 bases). Germline V gene sequence: CDR1 SGHRS, CDR2 YFSETQ. The V and J ends lost 0 bases and 4 bases respectively, with 17 bases between them. The CDR3 has 17 amino acids.

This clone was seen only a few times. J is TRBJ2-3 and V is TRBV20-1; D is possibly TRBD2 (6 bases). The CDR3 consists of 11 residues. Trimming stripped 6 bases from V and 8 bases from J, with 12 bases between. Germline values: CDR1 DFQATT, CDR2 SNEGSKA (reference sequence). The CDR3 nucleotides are TGCAGTGCCGGGAGCGGACGTACGCAGTATTTT. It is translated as CSAGSGRTQYF.

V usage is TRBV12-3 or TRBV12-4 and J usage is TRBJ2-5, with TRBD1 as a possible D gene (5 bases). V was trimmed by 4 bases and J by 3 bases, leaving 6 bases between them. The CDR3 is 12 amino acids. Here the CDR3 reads CASSSREETQYF. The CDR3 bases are TGTGCCAGCAGTTCCAGGGAAGAGACCCAGTACTTC.

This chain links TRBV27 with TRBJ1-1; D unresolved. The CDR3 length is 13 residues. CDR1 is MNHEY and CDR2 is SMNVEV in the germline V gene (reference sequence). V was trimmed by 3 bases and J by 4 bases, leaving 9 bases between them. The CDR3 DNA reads TGTGCCAGCAGTTTGGCGGAGTTCACTGAAGCTTTCTTT. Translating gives CASSLAEFTEAFF.

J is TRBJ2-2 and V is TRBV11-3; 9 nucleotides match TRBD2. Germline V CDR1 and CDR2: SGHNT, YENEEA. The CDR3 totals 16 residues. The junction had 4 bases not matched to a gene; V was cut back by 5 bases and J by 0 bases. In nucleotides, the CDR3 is TGTGCCAGCAGCGGGGCGGGAGGGCCGAACACCGGGGAGCTGTTTTTT. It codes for CASSGAGGPNTGELFF. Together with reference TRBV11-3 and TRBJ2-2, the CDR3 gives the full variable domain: EAGVVQSPRYKIIEKKQPVAFWCNPISGHNTLYWYLQNLGQGPELLIRYENEEAVDDSQLPKDRFSAERLKGVDSTLKIQPAELGDSAVYLCASSGAGGPNTGELFFGEGSRLTVL.

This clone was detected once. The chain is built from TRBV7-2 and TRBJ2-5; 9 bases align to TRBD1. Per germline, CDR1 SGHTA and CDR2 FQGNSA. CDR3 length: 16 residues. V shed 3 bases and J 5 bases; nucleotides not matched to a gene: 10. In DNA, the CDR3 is TGTGCCAGCAGCTTCCTTCCGGGACAGGGTGCGGAGACCCAGTACTTC. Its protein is CASSFLPGQGAETQYF.

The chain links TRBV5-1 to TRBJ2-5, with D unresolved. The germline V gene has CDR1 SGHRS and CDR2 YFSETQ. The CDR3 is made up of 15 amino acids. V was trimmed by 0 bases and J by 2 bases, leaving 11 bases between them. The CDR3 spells CASSLVAGIQETQYF. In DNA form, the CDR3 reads TGCGCCAGCAGCTTGGTAGCCGGAATACAAGAGACCCAGTACTTC.

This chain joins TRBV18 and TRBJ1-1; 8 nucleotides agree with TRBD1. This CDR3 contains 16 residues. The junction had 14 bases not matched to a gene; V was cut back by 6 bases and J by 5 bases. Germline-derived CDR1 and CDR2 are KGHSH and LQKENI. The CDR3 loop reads CASSPTSSTGETEAFF. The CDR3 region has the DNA TGTGCCAGCTCCCCCACAAGCTCGACAGGGGAGACTGAAGCTTTCTTT.

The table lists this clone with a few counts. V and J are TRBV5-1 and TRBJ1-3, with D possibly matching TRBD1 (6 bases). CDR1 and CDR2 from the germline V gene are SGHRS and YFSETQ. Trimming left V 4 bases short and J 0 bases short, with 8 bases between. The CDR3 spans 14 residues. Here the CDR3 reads CASSPDSSGNTIYF. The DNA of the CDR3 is TGCGCCAGCAGCCCGGACAGCTCTGGAAACACCATATATTTT.

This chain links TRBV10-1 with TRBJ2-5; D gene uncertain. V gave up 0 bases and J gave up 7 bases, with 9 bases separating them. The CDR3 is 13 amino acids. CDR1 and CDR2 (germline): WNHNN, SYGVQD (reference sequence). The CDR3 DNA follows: TGCGCCAGCAGTGAGTCGACTCTTGGGACCCAGTACTTC. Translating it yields CASSESTLGTQYF.

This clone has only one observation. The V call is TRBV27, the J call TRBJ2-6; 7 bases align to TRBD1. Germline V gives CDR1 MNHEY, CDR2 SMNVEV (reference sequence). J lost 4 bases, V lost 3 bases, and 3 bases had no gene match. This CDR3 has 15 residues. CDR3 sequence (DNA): TGTGCCAGCAGTTTCAGGGGGACCGGGGCCAACGTCCTGACTTTC. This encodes CASSFRGTGANVLTF.

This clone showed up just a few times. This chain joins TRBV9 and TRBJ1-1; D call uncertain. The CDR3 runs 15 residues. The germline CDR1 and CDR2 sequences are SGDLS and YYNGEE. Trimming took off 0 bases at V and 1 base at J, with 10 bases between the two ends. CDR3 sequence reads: CASSVAEGANTEAFF. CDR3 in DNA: TGTGCCAGCAGCGTAGCGGAGGGAGCGAACACTGAAGCTTTCTTT.

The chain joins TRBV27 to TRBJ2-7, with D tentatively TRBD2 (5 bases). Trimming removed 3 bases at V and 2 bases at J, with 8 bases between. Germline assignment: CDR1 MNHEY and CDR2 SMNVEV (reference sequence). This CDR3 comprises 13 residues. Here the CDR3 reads CASSFGSAYEQYF. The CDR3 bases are TGTGCCAGCAGTTTTGGGAGTGCCTACGAGCAGTACTTC.

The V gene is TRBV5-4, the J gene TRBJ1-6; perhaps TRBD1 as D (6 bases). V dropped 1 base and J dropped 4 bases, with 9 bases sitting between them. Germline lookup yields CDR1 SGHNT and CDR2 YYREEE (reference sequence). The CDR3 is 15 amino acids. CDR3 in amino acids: CASSLLQGYNSPLHF. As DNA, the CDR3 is TGTGCCAGCAGCTTGCTTCAGGGGTATAATTCACCCCTCCACTTT.

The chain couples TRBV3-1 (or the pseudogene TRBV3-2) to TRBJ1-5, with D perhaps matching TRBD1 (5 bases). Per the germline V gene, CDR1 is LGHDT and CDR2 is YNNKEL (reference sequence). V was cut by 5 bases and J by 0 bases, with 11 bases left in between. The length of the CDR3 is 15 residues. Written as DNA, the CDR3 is TGTGCCAGCAGCGGACCAGGGAATAGCAATCAGCCCCAGCATTTT. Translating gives CASSGPGNSNQPQHF.

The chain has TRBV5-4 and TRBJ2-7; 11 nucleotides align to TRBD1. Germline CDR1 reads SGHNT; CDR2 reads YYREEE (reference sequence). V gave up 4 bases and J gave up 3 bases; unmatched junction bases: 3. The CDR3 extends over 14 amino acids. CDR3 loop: CASSRTGGFYEQYF. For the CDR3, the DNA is TGTGCCAGCAGCCGGACAGGGGGCTTCTACGAGCAGTACTTC.